This passage covers 8 T cell receptor beta chains from one sample sequenced in a study of tumor and adjacent non-tumor tissue in lung cancer. TCRbeta libraries were built with three rounds of nested PCR, modified from ARM-PCR. One entry per CDR3 protein results from TCRdb running MiXCR on the multiplex PCR reads. The sample carries fewer than 100,000 distinct CDR3 sequences, 76% recorded once. RNA was extracted from bulk tissue without any cell sorting. The normal lung tissue was taken more than 3 cm from the tumor edge. Sequenced sample: distant non-tumor lung tissue. Receptors originate from a woman aged 45 to 65 with non-small cell lung cancer.

Comment on this clonotype: A junction end diverges from the germline sequence, so it may reflect a read error. The rearrangement uses TRBV11-1 and TRBJ2-5; weak D call: TRBD2 (6 bases). The V gene's germline CDR1 is SGHAT and CDR2 FQDESV (reference sequence). The CDR3 totals 15 residues. CDR3 DNA sequence: TGTGCCAACAGCTTTCGACTGGCGGGAATGGAGACCCAGTACTTC. Translated, it gives CANSFRLAGMETQYF.

Regarding this clonotype: A much larger clone differs from this one at a single base, so this may be a read error. The gene calls are TRBV7-8 and TRBJ1-2; D is undetermined. Between the trimmed V and J ends, which lost 8 bases and 4 bases, there was a span of 14 bases. CDR1 SGHVS and CDR2 FQNEAQ come from the germline V gene. The CDR3 is 13 residues long. CDR3 coding DNA: TGTGCCAGCTGCCATTCAAGTCTCTATGGCTACACCTTC. As protein: CASCHSSLYGYTF.

Details on this clonotype: Here the CDR3 omits its conserved ending phenylalanine or tryptophan, so a read error is the likely source. The J gene is TRBJ1-1, the V gene TRBV10-3, with 7 bases that match TRBD1. CDR1 is ENHRY and CDR2 is SYGVKD in the germline V gene. This CDR3 is 15 amino acids long. The chain's CDR3 is CAFSRGRGEDTDAFL. The DNA for the CDR3 is TGTGCCTTCAGCCGGGGCAGGGGGGAAGACACTGATGCTTTCTTA.

Turning to this clonotype: Lacking the conserved final phenylalanine or tryptophan, this CDR3 likely reflects a read error. The J gene is TRBJ1-1, the V gene TRBV11-2; a possible D gene is TRBD1 (5 bases). This CDR3 has 13 amino acids. Germline-derived CDR1 and CDR2 are SGHAT and FQNNGV. V gave up 5 bases and J gave up 3 bases, with 10 bases separating them. In DNA form, the CDR3 reads TGTGCCAGCAGCCCCCAGGGTGACACTGAAGCTTTCTTG. Its protein is CASSPQGDTEAFL.

In the case of this clonotype: An end of the junction differs from the germline gene, which may be a read error. The chain employs TRBV7-8 and TRBJ2-1, with TRBD2 as a possible D gene (5 bases). The length of the CDR3 is 15 residues. Per germline, CDR1 SGHVS and CDR2 FQNEAQ. This CDR3 reads CASSLLASNYKEQFF. The CDR3 coding sequence is TGTGCCAGCAGCTTACTGGCTAGCAATTACAAAGAGCAGTTCTTC.

Comments on this clonotype: A read error may account for a junction end that differs from germline. V and J are TRBV6-1 and TRBJ2-7; possible D gene TRBD1, 5 bases. The CDR3 runs 12 residues. CDR1 and CDR2 from the germline V gene are MNHNS and SASEGT. The CDR3 DNA reads TGTGCCAGCAGTGGGGGCTACTACGAGCAATACTTC. Translating gives CASSGGYYEQYF.

This clonotype was counted a single time. The junction does not match germline at one end; this may be a read error. The chain combines TRBV5-4 with TRBJ2-3, with TRBD1 matching 7 bases. The last part of the DNA fits TRBJ1-5 better; the J call may be wrong. The germline gives CDR1 SGHNT, CDR2 YYREEE (reference sequence). The length of the CDR3 is 15 residues. CDR3 coding DNA: TGCGCCAGGAGCTCAAAATTCGGTGGGACAGATACGCAGCATTTT. Its translation: CARSSKFGGTDTQHF.

This clonotype was seen ten or more times. The chain carries TRBV5-8 and TRBJ2-1; TRBD1 matches at 10 bases. Germline V gene lookup returns CDR1 SGHTS and CDR2 YDEGEE. The J segment lost 2 bases and the V segment lost 5 bases, leaving 4 bases of the junction unmatched. The CDR3 extends over 15 amino acids. CDR3 in amino acids: CASSSGQGAYNEQFF. CDR3 nucleotide sequence: TGTGCCAGCAGTTCCGGACAGGGGGCCTACAATGAGCAGTTCTTC.